The next 2 T cell receptor beta chains were all read from a single sample in a study of blood T cells in healthy people across ages. Combining a sample-barcoded 5' primer with a J-beta primer mix, a second PCR ran for roughly 6 to 12 cycles. A single record per CDR3 protein comes from TCRdb applying MiXCR to the 5' RACE reads. Here the sample spans over a million distinct CDR3 sequences, approximately 42% being singletons. The sequenced material came from blood. The receptors stem from a woman under 30 in good health.

This chain links TRBV10-3 with TRBJ2-7; tentatively, D is TRBD2 (6 bases). The germline CDR1 and CDR2 sequences are ENHRY and SYGVKD. The V and J ends lost 2 bases and 2 bases respectively, with 13 bases between them. CDR3 length equals 15 residues. For the CDR3, the DNA is TGTGCCATCAGTGAGCCGGGGAGGAGGGCCTACGAGCAGTACTTC. Translating gives CAISEPGRRAYEQYF.

The table lists this clonotype with a few counts. The V and J genes are TRBV20-1 and TRBJ1-1; 10 nucleotides line up with TRBD1. V lost 3 bases, J lost 11 bases, and 9 bases stayed unmatched. The V gene's germline CDR1 is DFQATT and CDR2 SNEGSKA (reference sequence). This CDR3 contains 13 residues. As DNA, the CDR3 is TGCAGTGCTAGTAGAGGAGGACAGGGGGGGGCTTTCTTT. It specifies CSASRGGQGGAFF.